This TCR beta chain emerged from a study of blood T cell repertoires in COVID-19. Study-wide context: From T cells, B-cell-depleted T cells, or PBMCs came the material, which was cDNA or gDNA.

Method: immunoSEQ multiplex PCR; TCRdb's copy keeps in-frame clones and lacks some. The repertoire holds some 170,000 clones, more than 75% seen once, with more than 7.5% in the top ten. This clone appeared once. The CDR3 contains 17 residues. Between the trimmed V and J ends, which lost 2 bases and 1 base, there was a span of 14 bases. Germline CDR1 reads SGHTA; CDR2 reads FQGNSA. The TCR was taken from a woman in her seventies with acute or convalescent COVID-19. The chain combines TRBV7-2 with TRBJ2-2; possibly TRBD2 for D (6 bases). The source material was peripheral blood. The CDR3 region is CASSLLRLARNTGELFF. The CDR3 nucleotides are TGTGCCAGCAGCTTATTGCGGCTAGCGAGGAACACCGGGGAGCTGTTTTTT.